Reported below is one T cell receptor (beta chain). As processed by the authors: Quantification of nucleated cells was approximated via reference gene primer amplification. TCRdb keeps only in-frame clones here, not all; method: immunoSEQ multiplex PCR. The V and J calls and clone size were taken over from that table, and D and trimming were inferred from the DNA. Of about 170,000 clones in the sample, around 90% were seen once. The sample belongs to a study of blood T cell repertoires in COVID-19. Seattle's cohort entered during active infection and was followed longitudinally. V was clipped by 6 bases and J by 1 base, with 19 bases between them. The CDR3 runs 16 residues. Germline V CDR1 and CDR2: MDHEN, SYDVKM.

The chain uses TRBV28 and TRBJ2-7; D not resolved. This clonotype was sampled from a man aged 18 to 29 with COVID-19, enrolled during active disease. Sequenced input: peripheral blood. The CDR3 sequence: CASSYLLPAQSYEQYF. The DNA for the CDR3 is TGTGCCAGCAGCTATTTACTCCCCGCTCAATCCTACGAGCAGTACTTC.